Listed below are T cell receptor beta chains from one sample, sequenced in a study of blood T cell repertoires in COVID-19. Only in-frame clones appear in the TCRdb table, and some are missing; sequencing was by immunoSEQ multiplex PCR. The sample consists of about 220,000 clones, approximately 86% of them appearing once. The sequencing sample was made of peripheral blood. These TCRs come from a man aged 35 to 55 with acute or convalescent COVID-19. Each CDR3 is given with its conserved first and last residue. Each record gives: V gene, J gene, CDR3 protein.

v_call: TRBV5-1; j_call: TRBJ1-1; cdr3_aa: CASSYSRDRLNTEAFF
v_call: TRBV24-1; j_call: TRBJ2-2; cdr3_aa: CATSDFGPGAGELFF
v_call: TRBV19; j_call: TRBJ1-5; cdr3_aa: CASTPYSGSNQPQHF
v_call: TRBV19; j_call: TRBJ2-4; cdr3_aa: CASTPTFTAGAKNIQYF
v_call: TRBV6-5; j_call: TRBJ1-1; cdr3_aa: CASRFGGLGTEAFF
v_call: TRBV6-6; j_call: TRBJ1-3; cdr3_aa: CASSQERNTIYF
v_call: TRBV2; j_call: TRBJ2-3; cdr3_aa: CASNGVFTDTQYF
v_call: TRBV10-3; j_call: TRBJ1-1; cdr3_aa: CASSGQTNTEAFF
v_call: TRBV18; j_call: TRBJ2-1; cdr3_aa: CASSPALGSLSYNEQFF
v_call: TRBV7-2; j_call: TRBJ2-7; cdr3_aa: CASSSAGGMRQYF
v_call: TRBV3-1/TRBV3-2; j_call: TRBJ2-1; cdr3_aa: CASSQDRWAGSHNEQFF
v_call: TRBV7-3; j_call: TRBJ2-1; cdr3_aa: CASSSSDEQFF
v_call: TRBV19; j_call: TRBJ2-7; cdr3_aa: CASSVTSTPYEQYF
v_call: TRBV4-3; j_call: TRBJ1-4; cdr3_aa: CASSPGQGRDEKLFF
v_call: TRBV7-8; j_call: TRBJ2-7; cdr3_aa: CASHVGRGGLYEQYF
v_call: TRBV5-1; j_call: TRBJ2-3; cdr3_aa: CASSAGQGSSTDTQYF
v_call: TRBV27; j_call: TRBJ2-3; cdr3_aa: CASSPAGTSGIPGF
v_call: TRBV7-8; j_call: TRBJ2-7; cdr3_aa: CASSMTGKETQYF
v_call: TRBV4-1; j_call: TRBJ1-2; cdr3_aa: CASSQMGQADYGYTF
v_call: TRBV10-2; j_call: TRBJ2-3; cdr3_aa: CASSPLTGLPTDTQYF
v_call: TRBV10-1; j_call: TRBJ2-7; cdr3_aa: CASALRGGQELQYF
v_call: TRBV3-1/TRBV3-2; j_call: TRBJ2-7; cdr3_aa: CASSFWGGRTHEQYF
v_call: TRBV28; j_call: TRBJ1-2; cdr3_aa: CASSLKDRVNGYTF
v_call: TRBV7-9; j_call: TRBJ2-5; cdr3_aa: CASSPIAGSQETQYF
v_call: TRBV9; j_call: TRBJ2-5; cdr3_aa: CASSARGGAQETQYF
v_call: TRBV5-4; j_call: TRBJ2-3; cdr3_aa: CASSSGRRRGPGDTQYF
v_call: TRBV30; j_call: TRBJ2-7; cdr3_aa: CACSDRGLGEQYF
v_call: TRBV19; j_call: TRBJ1-1; cdr3_aa: CASSIGAGQVGGTEAFF
v_call: TRBV5-4; j_call: TRBJ1-5; cdr3_aa: CASSLGAAQPQHF
v_call: TRBV6-6; j_call: TRBJ2-4; cdr3_aa: CASSFPAGAAGNIQYF
v_call: TRBV7-9; j_call: TRBJ2-2; cdr3_aa: CASSLSEGGELFF
v_call: TRBV19; j_call: TRBJ1-1; cdr3_aa: CASSMWDSNTEAFF
v_call: TRBV18; j_call: TRBJ2-1; cdr3_aa: CASSRQSDIQEQFF
v_call: TRBV19; j_call: TRBJ1-6; cdr3_aa: CASSAVDRDNSPLHF
v_call: TRBV3-1/TRBV3-2; j_call: TRBJ2-7; cdr3_aa: CASSQEGLAVSEQYF
v_call: TRBV27; j_call: TRBJ2-5; cdr3_aa: CASSSRRDYRETQYF
v_call: TRBV7-2; j_call: TRBJ2-7; cdr3_aa: CASSLGAGPSSYEQYF
v_call: TRBV30; j_call: TRBJ1-6; cdr3_aa: CAWSVLFYNSPLHF
v_call: TRBV28; j_call: TRBJ1-2; cdr3_aa: CASSAPGTGKHGYTF
v_call: TRBV11-2; j_call: TRBJ1-1; cdr3_aa: CASSRIGDTEAFF
v_call: TRBV18; j_call: TRBJ2-3; cdr3_aa: CASSPYSGTDTQYF
v_call: TRBV13; j_call: TRBJ2-3; cdr3_aa: CASSLAGGTDTQYF
v_call: TRBV7-2; j_call: TRBJ2-3; cdr3_aa: CASSSPTGGSLGDTQYF
v_call: TRBV11-2; j_call: TRBJ2-3; cdr3_aa: CASSPWVGATDTQYF
v_call: TRBV5-1; j_call: TRBJ2-6; cdr3_aa: CASSLVLSGANVLTF
v_call: TRBV5-1; j_call: TRBJ2-2; cdr3_aa: CASSRSGRNTGELFF
v_call: TRBV15; j_call: TRBJ2-2; cdr3_aa: CAVGDTGELFF
v_call: TRBV7-2; j_call: TRBJ2-7; cdr3_aa: CASSPGVGEQYF
v_call: TRBV25-1; j_call: TRBJ1-4; cdr3_aa: CASRAGGYPTNEKLFF
v_call: TRBV3-1/TRBV3-2; j_call: TRBJ2-2; cdr3_aa: CASHARGTGELFF
v_call: TRBV29-1; j_call: TRBJ2-1; cdr3_aa: CSVDPYNEQFF
v_call: TRBV6-5; j_call: TRBJ2-7; cdr3_aa: CASAGEPRTVAEQYF
v_call: TRBV7-2; j_call: TRBJ2-7; cdr3_aa: CASREGPSYEQYF
v_call: TRBV5-4; j_call: TRBJ2-3; cdr3_aa: CASSLFQGADTQYF
v_call: TRBV4-2; j_call: TRBJ1-5; cdr3_aa: CASSQILGARNQPQHF
v_call: TRBV7-2; j_call: TRBJ1-1; cdr3_aa: CASSLTQDTEAFF
v_call: TRBV5-1; j_call: TRBJ2-6; cdr3_aa: CASSNGSGANVLTF
v_call: TRBV5-6; j_call: TRBJ1-1; cdr3_aa: CASSLVTLEMSEAFF
v_call: TRBV28; j_call: TRBJ2-1; cdr3_aa: CASSEGLGLAGVNEQFF
v_call: TRBV27; j_call: TRBJ2-1; cdr3_aa: CASSPGQGETMKQFF